Reported below is one T cell receptor beta chain. Its antigen is undetermined. CDR1 is MGHRA and CDR2 is YSYEKL in the germline V gene. Trimming removed 1 base from V and 4 bases from J, with 16 bases in between. This CDR3 has 16 amino acids. This record comes from a study of T cells in localized non-small cell lung cancer. Study-level results: A median of approximately 60 of the top 100 tumor clones appeared in adjacent lung, which was paired and uninvolved. It remains possible that heterogeneity exists, since only one tumor region was sequenced.

Data came from immunoSEQ multiplex PCR; TCRdb stores just in-frame clones and leaves some out. Of 31,000 or so clones in the sample, approximately 91% were seen once. The chain is built from TRBV4-1 and TRBJ1-2; D is unclear. Source: peripheral blood mononuclear cells, taken before any cancer treatment. The TCR sequence derives from a woman aged 35-75 years with stage III lung adenocarcinoma. The CDR3 DNA reads as TGCGCCAGCAGCCAAGCCGGGCCTCCGGGCGGCTATGGCTACACCTTC. Encoded protein: CASSQAGPPGGYGYTF.